The clone carrying this TCR beta chain was picked up many times. Its antigen is as yet unknown. TCRdb used MiXCR to reprocess the PCR reads, holding one entry per CDR3 protein. The table has tens of thousands of distinct CDR3 sequences, less than 25% seen once. This sample was included in a study of molecular identifiers for immune sequencing clone quantification. About the study: In replicates, RNA from roughly 21,000 or 96,000 naive CD8 cells was divided five ways and four parts were sequenced.

V was cut by 10 bases and J by 0 bases, with 20 bases left in between. This CDR3 has 16 residues. Per the germline V gene, CDR1 is MGHDK and CDR2 is SYGVNS. Study-wide findings and caveats: Identical TCR molecules sharing a barcode could underestimate highly expanded clone sizes.

The chain combines TRBV25-1 with TRBJ2-3; possibly TRBD2 for D (5 bases). Sample: naive CD8+ T cells from blood, with Jurkat cell RNA spiked in. Documented subset: FACS-sorted CD8+CD4-CCR7+CD45RA+ naive T cells. The TCR comes from a human donor in good health. Some libraries in this study had Jurkat cell RNA spiked in. CDR3 in amino acids: CATQRDFPTSTDTQYF. DNA for the CDR3: TGTGCCACCCAGAGGGATTTCCCCACCAGCACAGATACGCAGTATTTT.